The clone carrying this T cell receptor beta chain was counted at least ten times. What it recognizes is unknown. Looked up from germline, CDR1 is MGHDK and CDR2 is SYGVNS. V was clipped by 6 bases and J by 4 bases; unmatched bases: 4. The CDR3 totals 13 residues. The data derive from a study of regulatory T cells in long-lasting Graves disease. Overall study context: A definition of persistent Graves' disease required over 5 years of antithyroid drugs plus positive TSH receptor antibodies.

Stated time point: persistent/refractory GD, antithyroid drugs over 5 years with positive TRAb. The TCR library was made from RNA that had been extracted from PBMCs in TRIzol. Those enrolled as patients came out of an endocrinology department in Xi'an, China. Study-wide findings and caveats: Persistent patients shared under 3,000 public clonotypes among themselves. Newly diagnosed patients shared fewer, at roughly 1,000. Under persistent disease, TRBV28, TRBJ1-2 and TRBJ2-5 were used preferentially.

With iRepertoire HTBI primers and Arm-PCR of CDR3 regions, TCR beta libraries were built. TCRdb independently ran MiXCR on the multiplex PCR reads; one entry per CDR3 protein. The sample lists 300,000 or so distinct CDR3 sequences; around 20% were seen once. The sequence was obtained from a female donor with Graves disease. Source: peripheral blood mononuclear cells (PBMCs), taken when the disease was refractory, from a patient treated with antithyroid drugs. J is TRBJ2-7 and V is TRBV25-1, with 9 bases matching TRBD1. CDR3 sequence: CASRQGARYEQYF. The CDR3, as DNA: TGTGCCAGCAGACAGGGGGCGCGTTACGAGCAGTACTTC.